This T cell receptor beta chain was identified in a study of spatial heterogeneity in lung cancer. This clonotype appeared many times. Antigen: not known. The study's findings and limits: Mutation counts in tumors were tracked by counts of expanded intratumoral alpha and beta TCRs.

TCRdb passed the 5' RACE reads through MiXCR, listing each CDR3 protein once. Of more than 10,000 distinct CDR3 sequences listed, more than 5.5% were seen once; the top ten hold approximately 12%. The germline V gene encodes CDR1 LNHDA and CDR2 SQIVND (reference sequence). The CDR3 loop spans 14 amino acids. Trimming removed 2 bases at V and 13 bases at J, with 17 bases between. Time point in this sample: sample taken at primary tumor resection. The clonotype originates from a female donor with early-stage non-small cell lung cancer. The chain is built from TRBV19 and TRBJ2-2; perhaps D is TRBD1 or TRBD2 (5 bases each). Sample: lung tumor tissue, taken at surgery. Here the CDR3 DNA reads TGTGCCAGTAGTATACTGGGGACGGGCAGATGGCTGTTTTTT. It is translated as CASSILGTGRWLFF.